Listed here are 24 T cell receptor beta chains from one sample, sequenced in a study of T cell changes during pregnancy in multiple sclerosis. The method was immunoSEQ multiplex PCR; TCRdb's version includes in-frame clones alone and lacks a portion of them. The profile shows about 71,000 clones, 90% to 95% of them singletons. This specimen consisted of CD8+ T cells from peripheral blood mononuclear cells, obtained before pregnancy. The receptors shown here come from a female donor with multiple sclerosis, enrolled in a pregnancy study.

This sequence joins TRBV11-3 and TRBJ2-1; 9 bases align to TRBD2. This CDR3 has 15 residues. Germline V lookup: CDR1 SGHNT, CDR2 YENEEA. With V trimmed by 5 bases and J by 7 bases, 9 bases remained unmatched. The CDR3 coding sequence is TGTGCCAGCAGCCCTCTGCGGGGGGGCCAGAATGAGCAGTTCTTC. Its translation: CASSPLRGGQNEQFF.

CDR3 protein: CATSPRQGQQETQYF. CDR3 nucleotide sequence: TGTGCCACCAGCCCAAGGCAGGGCCAACAAGAGACCCAGTACTTC. The rearrangement links TRBV15 to TRBJ2-5; TRBD1 might be the D (5 bases). The CDR3 is 15 residues long. Germline values: CDR1 LNHNV, CDR2 YYDKDF (reference sequence). V was cut by 5 bases and J by 2 bases, with 15 bases left in between.

CDR3 in amino acids: CASSSWTGTAYEQYF. The CDR3 DNA is TGTGCCAGTAGTTCCTGGACAGGGACGGCCTACGAGCAGTACTTC. The J gene is TRBJ2-7, the V gene TRBV19; 8 bases fit TRBD1. This CDR3 is built from 15 residues. The J segment lost 2 bases and the V segment lost 5 bases, leaving 8 bases of the junction unmatched. The germline CDR1 and CDR2 sequences are LNHDA and SQIVND (reference sequence).

V and J are TRBV2 and TRBJ2-7; 7 bases line up with TRBD1. The CDR3 loop spans 12 amino acids. Looked up from germline, CDR1 is SNHLY and CDR2 is FYNNEI. Trimming at V came to 6 bases and at J to 6 bases, leaving 5 bases not matched to a gene. CDR3 in DNA: TGTGCCAGCAGCCGGGACAGCATCGAGCAGTACTTC. As protein: CASSRDSIEQYF.

This chain joins TRBV29-1 and TRBJ2-5; D not resolved. The J call may be incorrect, as the DNA end agrees better with TRBJ2-7. The CDR3 runs 11 residues. From germline, CDR1 is SQVTM and CDR2 ANQGSEA. The CDR3 here is CSVGGSYEQYF. DNA of the CDR3: TGCAGCGTTGGGGGCTCCTACGAGCAGTACTTC.

This clone was observed once. The chain has TRBV5-6 and TRBJ2-3; 10 bases align to TRBD2. The CDR3 has 17 residues. J gave up 6 bases and V 0 bases, and 10 bases lay outside the gene matches. The germline V gene encodes CDR1 SGHDT and CDR2 YYEEEE. CDR3 DNA: TGTGCCAGCAGCTTGGCTCCCAGCGGGGGGGCAAGGGATACGCAGTATTTT. Residues: CASSLAPSGGARDTQYF.

The chain uses TRBV19 and TRBJ2-7, with TRBD1 identical over 9 bases. CDR1 is LNHDA and CDR2 is SQIVND in the germline V gene (reference sequence). CDR3 length equals 16 residues. After removal of 5 bases from V and 3 bases from J, the junction contained 11 bases not matched to a gene. The CDR3 DNA sequence: TGTGCCAGTAGTTCACGCTGGGACAGGGAGGTCTACGAGCAGTACTTC. Residues: CASSSRWDREVYEQYF.

This clone showed up just once. The V call is TRBV5-6, the J call TRBJ1-2, with D perhaps matching TRBD1 (5 bases). Germline assignment: CDR1 SGHDT and CDR2 YYEEEE. Trimming removed 0 bases at V and 4 bases at J, with 13 bases between. This CDR3 contains 15 residues. CDR3 protein: CASSLVGDSLYGYTF. CDR3 bases: TGTGCCAGCAGCTTGGTGGGGGACTCCCTCTATGGCTACACCTTC.

With respect to this clone: The junction and the germline gene differ at one end; a read error may be behind it. The chain combines TRBV7-9 with TRBJ2-1, with 8 bases lining up with TRBD2. The germline V gene has CDR1 SEHNR and CDR2 FQNEAQ (reference sequence). The CDR3 totals 12 residues. CDR3 sequence (DNA): TGTGCCAGCAGCCCGGGACTAGATATCGAGCTCTTC. It yields the protein CASSPGLDIELF.

The V call is TRBV15, the J call TRBJ2-5; D is uncertain. The CDR3 totals 14 residues. Trimming removed 9 bases at V and 2 bases at J, with 16 bases between. Germline V lookup: CDR1 LNHNV, CDR2 YYDKDF (reference sequence). CDR3 protein: CATRSSAWQETQYF. The CDR3 region has the DNA TGTGCCACAAGGTCGAGCGCCTGGCAAGAGACCCAGTACTTC.

V and J are TRBV19 and TRBJ1-1; D possibly corresponds to TRBD1 (6 bases). The germline V and J ends were trimmed by 7 bases and 8 bases, with 14 bases remaining between them. There are 12 residues in the CDR3. Germline values: CDR1 LNHDA, CDR2 SQIVND (reference sequence). Here the CDR3 DNA reads TGTGCCAGTATTCACAGGGACCGAGAAGCTTTCTTT. Its translation is CASIHRDREAFF.

The chain has TRBV2 and TRBJ1-2, with D unclear. With 1 base removed from V and 2 bases from J, the gap between germline ends came to 8 bases. Germline V gene sequence: CDR1 SNHLY, CDR2 FYNNEI. The CDR3 extends over 14 amino acids. In DNA form, the CDR3 reads TGTGCCAGCAGTGAAGGGAGGATCAACTATGGCTACACCTTC. Amino acids: CASSEGRINYGYTF.

The V and J genes are TRBV6-5 and TRBJ1-5, with a weak D call TRBD1 (5 bases). Looked up from germline, CDR1 is MNHEY and CDR2 is SVGAGI. The CDR3 totals 13 residues. V was pared by 4 bases and J by 7 bases, with 11 bases between. The CDR3 here is CASSSPGGQPQHF. The CDR3 nucleotides read TGTGCCAGCAGTTCCCCCGGGGGACAGCCCCAGCATTTT.

The chain couples TRBV9 to TRBJ1-1; TRBD1 aligns across 9 bases. The CDR3 is 15 residues long. The germline V gene encodes CDR1 SGDLS and CDR2 YYNGEE. J gave up 1 base and V 2 bases, and 3 bases lay outside the gene matches. The CDR3 sequence: CASSVPGQGNTEAFF. In DNA, the CDR3 is TGTGCCAGCAGCGTGCCGGGACAGGGGAACACTGAAGCTTTCTTT.

This clone was found once. The chain carries TRBV14 and TRBJ2-5; 10 nucleotides line up with TRBD2. Germline values: CDR1 SGHDN, CDR2 FVKESK. The J segment lost 2 bases and the V segment lost 5 bases, leaving 5 bases of the junction unmatched. This CDR3 is 15 amino acids long. The CDR3 is CASSSLAGIQETQYF. CDR3 nucleotide sequence: TGTGCCAGCAGCTCACTAGCGGGGATACAAGAGACCCAGTACTTC.

This clone was picked up one time. The chain employs TRBV20-1 and TRBJ2-7, with D perhaps TRBD1 (6 bases). Per the germline V gene, CDR1 is DFQATT and CDR2 is SNEGSKA (reference sequence). V lost 7 bases to trimming and J lost 4 bases, with 11 bases between them. This CDR3 has 11 residues. The CDR3 nucleotides read TGCAGTGGCGAACAGGGTTACGAGCAGTACTTC. It translates to CSGEQGYEQYF.

The chain recombines TRBV13 with TRBJ2-7; the D gene is possibly TRBD2 (6 bases). V shed 3 bases and J shed 0 bases, with 9 bases lying between them. The CDR3 covers 14 residues. Germline values: CDR1 PRHDT, CDR2 FYEKMQ (reference sequence). This CDR3 is CASSFGGGSYEQYF. As DNA, the CDR3 is TGTGCCAGCAGCTTTGGGGGAGGCTCCTACGAGCAGTACTTC.

The chain is built from TRBV5-6 and TRBJ2-1; D uncertain. The V gene's germline CDR1 is SGHDT and CDR2 YYEEEE. Deletions cut 3 bases from V and 6 bases from J, with 13 bases between. The CDR3 is 14 amino acids. CDR3 sequence reads: CASSSFVVLNEQFF. The CDR3 DNA sequence: TGTGCCAGCAGCTCTTTCGTAGTTCTCAATGAGCAGTTCTTC. Using reference TRBV5-6 and TRBJ2-1 for the parts outside the CDR3, the full variable domain is DAGVTQSPTHLIKTRGQQVTLRCSPKSGHDTVSWYQQALGQGPQFIFQYYEEEERQRGNFPDRFSGHQFPNYSSELNVNALLLGDSALYLCASSSFVVLNEQFFGPGTRLTVL.

V gene TRBV30 combines with J gene TRBJ2-7; 7 nucleotides line up with TRBD1. This CDR3 has 14 amino acids. After removal of 1 base from V and 5 bases from J, the junction contained 8 bases not matched to a gene. CDR1 and CDR2 (germline): GTSNPN, SVGIG (reference sequence). The CDR3 DNA sequence: TGTGCCTGGAGTGGTGACAGGGACACGGACGAGCAGTACTTC. Residues: CAWSGDRDTDEQYF.

The chain joins TRBV2 to TRBJ1-1; tentative D call: TRBD1 (5 bases). Germline V gene sequence: CDR1 SNHLY, CDR2 FYNNEI. The CDR3 extends over 14 amino acids. With 3 bases removed from V and 8 bases from J, the gap between germline ends came to 16 bases. CDR3 residues: CASSDYGGIGEAFF. The DNA for the CDR3 is TGTGCCAGCAGTGATTACGGGGGGATAGGAGAAGCTTTCTTT. The complete variable domain, with remaining parts taken from reference TRBV2 and TRBJ1-1, reads EPEVTQTPSHQVTQMGQEVILRCVPISNHLYFYWYRQILGQKVEFLVSFYNNEISEKSEIFDDQFSVERPDGSNFTLKIRSTKLEDSAMYFCASSDYGGIGEAFFGQGTRLTVV.

The V and J genes are TRBV21-1 and TRBJ1-1. TRBV21-1 is noted as a pseudogene. The CDR3 contains 13 residues. CDR3 bases: TGTGCCAGCAGCAAAGTTGGAGAAACTGAAGCTTTCTTT. Protein product: CASSKVGETEAFF.

This rearrangement joins TRBV7-6 to TRBJ2-7; D is possibly TRBD1 (5 bases). This CDR3 spans 14 amino acids. Looked up from germline, CDR1 is SGHVS and CDR2 is FNYEAQ. Trimming pared 1 base from V and 5 bases from J, leaving 12 bases between. Here the CDR3 reads CASSLEAGSNEQYF. The CDR3 DNA reads as TGTGCCAGCAGCTTAGAGGCAGGGTCCAACGAGCAGTACTTC.

This clone appeared once. This rearrangement joins TRBV18 to TRBJ2-7, with D perhaps TRBD2 (6 bases). The germline V and J ends were trimmed by 4 bases and 0 bases, with 13 bases remaining between them. The CDR3 covers 15 residues. CDR1 and CDR2 (germline): KGHSH, LQKENI. The CDR3, as DNA: TGTGCCAGCTCACTACAGGACGGGAGCTCCTACGAGCAGTACTTC. Translation gives CASSLQDGSSYEQYF.

In its sample, this clone was seen once. The chain couples TRBV4-2 to TRBJ2-5; D is undetermined. The germline V gene has CDR1 LGHNA and CDR2 YNFKEQ. Trimming took 4 bases from V and 3 from J, leaving 12 bases between them. This CDR3 region has 14 residues. CDR3 sequence: CASSLIAEKETQYF. CDR3 nucleotides: TGTGCCAGCAGCCTAATTGCGGAGAAAGAGACCCAGTACTTC.